The 9 T cell receptor beta chains reported below all come from one sample, sequenced in a study of shared clonotypes between healthy human individuals. Clones were sequenced by immunoSEQ multiplex PCR, and TCRdb holds only the in-frame ones, with some missing. The profile covers millions of clones, with approximately 92% appearing a single time and more than 0.12% taken by the ten largest. The sequenced material came from naive CD4+ T cells sorted from blood. Stated subset: CD45RA+ positively selected. The receptor source for this set is a man aged 18 to 35 in good health.

The genes are TRBV10-3 and TRBJ2-3; D is undetermined. Germline CDR1 and CDR2: ENHRY and SYGVKD. The CDR3 covers 13 residues. The V end was cut by 4 bases, the J end by 3 bases, with 8 bases between. The CDR3 region has the DNA TGTGCCATCAGTGCCAGCTTGACAGATACGCAGTATTTT. Residues: CAISASLTDTQYF.

The chain joins TRBV6-5 to TRBJ2-7, with a tentative D call TRBD2 (7 bases). The CDR3 is 15 amino acids. V lost 2 bases and J lost 7, with 18 bases in between. CDR1 MNHEY and CDR2 SVGAGI come from the germline V gene. CDR3 bases: TGTGCCAGCAGTTACGGGGGGGGCTTTTTTGAGGAGCAGTACTTC. Translated, it gives CASSYGGGFFEEQYF.

With regard to this clone: Other DNA variants within this sample encode the same CDR3. J is TRBJ2-5 and V is TRBV14; 11 bases align to TRBD2. Germline trimming cut 4 bases from V and 1 base from J; bases unmatched to any gene: 5. The CDR3 contains 16 residues. Germline V gene data show CDR1 as SGHDN and CDR2 as FVKESK. The DNA of the CDR3 is TGTGCCAGCAGCCTCAGAACTAGCGGGGGCCAAGAGACCCAGTACTTC. It codes for CASSLRTSGGQETQYF.

The chain uses TRBV4-3 and TRBJ1-5; TRBD1 aligns across 7 bases. The V gene's germline CDR1 is LGHNA and CDR2 YSLEER. The ends lost 0 bases at V and 3 bases at J; junction bases unmatched: 5. The CDR3 has 16 amino acids. CDR3 nucleotides: TGCGCCAGCAGCCAAGAGCTGACAGGGTCCAATCAGCCCCAGCATTTT. Amino acid sequence: CASSQELTGSNQPQHF.

This rearrangement joins TRBV6-5 to TRBJ2-3; D may be TRBD1 (6 bases). The ends were cut back, 5 bases at V and 4 bases at J, with 10 bases in the middle. The CDR3 sequence is 13 residues long. Germline V gene data show CDR1 as MNHEY and CDR2 as SVGAGI. DNA of the CDR3: TGTGCCAGCAGTCAGACAGGCGCAGATACGCAGTATTTT. Translation: CASSQTGADTQYF.

This chain uses TRBV4-2 with TRBJ1-3; no definite D call. Germline V gene lookup returns CDR1 LGHNA and CDR2 YNFKEQ. V dropped 4 bases and J dropped 0 bases, with 13 bases sitting between them. This CDR3 is built from 16 residues. The CDR3 loop is CASSPSQTTSGNTIYF. DNA for the CDR3: TGTGCCAGCAGCCCGTCTCAGACAACCTCTGGAAACACCATATATTTT.

The chain is built from TRBV2 and TRBJ2-2; possible D gene TRBD2, 5 bases. CDR1 is SNHLY and CDR2 is FYNNEI in the germline V gene. Between the trimmed V and J ends, which lost 6 bases and 5 bases, there was a span of 13 bases. The CDR3 sequence is 14 residues long. The CDR3 protein is CASRRSSGTGELFF. The CDR3 nucleotides are TGTGCCAGCAGGAGAAGTTCGGGGACCGGGGAGCTGTTTTTT.

This chain connects TRBV5-1 to TRBJ2-2, with D perhaps TRBD2 (5 bases). Germline V lookup: CDR1 SGHRS, CDR2 YFSETQ. Deletions cut 0 bases from V and 4 bases from J, with 10 bases between. This CDR3 has 15 amino acids. CDR3 coding DNA: TGCGCCAGCAGCTTGGAATATGGGAGCACCGGGGAGCTGTTTTTT. As protein: CASSLEYGSTGELFF.

J is TRBJ2-5 and V is TRBV10-1; the match to TRBD1 covers 8 bases. The V and J ends lost 3 bases and 4 bases, in that order; junction bases with no gene match: 7. CDR3 length equals 15 residues. CDR1 is WNHNN, CDR2 SYGVQD, per germline (reference sequence). The CDR3 loop is CASSDNRGKSETQYF. The DNA of the CDR3 is TGCGCCAGCAGTGATAACAGGGGGAAATCAGAGACCCAGTACTTC.